The clone carrying this T cell receptor beta chain was found a few times. The source of the sample is a study of cytomegalovirus exposure and HLA in healthy donors. Primers: 60 Vbeta forward and 13 Jbeta reverse. The repertoire was sequenced with immunoSEQ multiplex PCR; TCRdb's copy has only in-frame clones and lacks some. Of about 140,000 clones listed, roughly 79% are singletons. Germline lookup yields CDR1 SGHKS and CDR2 YYEKEE (reference sequence). The CDR3 is made up of 16 amino acids. Unmatched junction bases numbered 6, after V lost 0 bases and J lost 5 bases. The specimen sequenced was PBMCs. The sequence came from a woman aged 40 to 50 in good health and CMV-seronegative. This chain joins TRBV5-5 and TRBJ2-5, with 11 bases fitting TRBD1. The CDR3 nucleotides read TGTGCCAGCAGCTTGGCTGGGACAGGGGGACGGGAGACCCAGTACTTC. Protein product: CASSLAGTGGRETQYF.